What follows describes a single T cell receptor (beta chain). J lost 7 bases, V lost 3 bases, and 4 bases had no gene match. Germline CDR1 is KGHSH and CDR2 is LQKENI. CDR3 length: 14 amino acids. This specimen belongs to a study of blood T cell repertoires in COVID-19. Overall study context: The United States, Italy and Spain supplied acute and convalescent COVID-19 samples. Sources were T cells, B-cell-depleted T cells, or PBMCs; the material itself was cDNA or gDNA.

Original handling: Estimation of nucleated cell counts relied on the amplification of reference gene primers. The data were produced by immunoSEQ multiplex PCR, yet TCRdb's version contains in-frame clones alone and is incomplete. D and trimming come from the DNA, and the V and J calls and clone size come from that table. The data contain some 130,000 clones, approximately 78% of them seen just once; the ten biggest clones take up 10% to 11%. The sequencing sample was made of peripheral blood. J is TRBJ2-1 and V is TRBV18, with 9 bases aligning to TRBD1. This receptor was taken from a man between 60 and 75 years old who had recovered from COVID-19. The CDR3 coding sequence is TGTGCCAGCTCACCGGCCGGGACAGGGAATGAGCAGTTCTTC. This translates into CASSPAGTGNEQFF.